This T cell receptor beta chain was obtained from a study of metastatic and nonmetastatic thyroid tumors. This clone was seen repeatedly, ten times or more. Losses at the gene ends were 0 bases for V and 6 bases for J; bases not matched to a gene: 8. CDR3 length: 18 residues. CDR1 is SGHRS, CDR2 YFSETQ, per germline. Thyroid surgery had not been preceded by any treatment in any patient. TCRdb reanalyzed the PCR reads via MiXCR. The sample has under 30,000 clones, less than 25% seen once. What was sequenced was blood. This receptor was taken from a female donor with papillary thyroid cancer or a benign thyroid nodule (not recorded which). Some clones in this sample may be carry-over from other donors' samples. This chain uses TRBV5-1 with TRBJ1-6, with TRBD1 identical over 11 bases. The CDR3 is CASSLAGTGTGGNSPLHF. The CDR3, as DNA: TGCGCCAGCAGCTTGGCCGGTACGGGGACAGGGGGTAATTCACCCCTCCACTTT.